Below, 12 T cell receptor beta chains from the same sample are listed, as sequenced in a study of OX40 agonist ivuxolimab in advanced cancers. This table comes from immunoSEQ multiplex PCR, and its TCRdb copy is limited to in-frame clones, with some not included. The sample carries tens of thousands of clones, roughly nine tenths recorded once. The specimen was CD4+ or CD8+ T cells sorted from blood, collected in a trial of the OX40 agonist ivuxolimab. The receptors here all came from an adult with an advanced solid tumor such as melanoma, head and neck, liver or kidney cancer.

This chain uses TRBV6-5 with TRBJ2-3, with 8 bases matching TRBD2. CDR1 MNHEY and CDR2 SVGAGI come from the germline V gene. Unmatched junction bases numbered 7, after V lost 3 bases and J lost 2 bases. This CDR3 spans 16 amino acids. CDR3: CASSYSTSGYTDTQYF. The CDR3 DNA sequence: TGTGCCAGCAGTTATAGTACTAGCGGCTACACAGATACGCAGTATTTT.

The J gene is TRBJ2-4, the V gene TRBV15; D remains unclear. The germline V gene has CDR1 LNHNV and CDR2 YYDKDF (reference sequence). V gave up 3 bases and J gave up 3 bases, with 12 bases separating them. The CDR3 is made up of 15 amino acids. The CDR3, as DNA: TGTGCCACCAGCAGGCAGAAGGAGATCAAAAACATTCAGTACTTC. As protein: CATSRQKEIKNIQYF. Drawing the rest from reference TRBV15 and TRBJ2-4, the complete variable domain is DAMVIQNPRYQVTQFGKPVTLSCSQTLNHNVMYWYQQKSSQAPKLLFHYYDKDFNNEADTPDNFQSRRPNTSFCFLDIRSPGLGDTAMYLCATSRQKEIKNIQYFGAGTRLSVL.

The CDR3 sequence: CASSLGRGSGNTIYF. In DNA form, the CDR3 reads TGTGCCAGCAGCTTAGGCAGGGGCTCTGGAAACACCATATATTTT. The chain links TRBV7-9 to TRBJ1-3; perhaps TRBD1 as D (6 bases). This CDR3 has 15 residues. CDR1 is SEHNR and CDR2 is FQNEAQ in the germline V gene (reference sequence). V lost 1 base and J lost 0, with 7 bases in between.

The gene calls are TRBV4-1 and TRBJ2-5; D uncertain. The V end was cut by 0 bases, the J end by 1 base, with 9 bases between. The CDR3 extends over 15 amino acids. Per the germline V gene, CDR1 is MGHRA and CDR2 is YSYEKL. The CDR3 DNA is TGCGCCAGCAGCCAAGATTTCCAGGTCCAAGAGACCCAGTACTTC. Its protein is CASSQDFQVQETQYF.

The rearrangement uses TRBV7-6 and TRBJ1-5; D unresolved. Germline lookup yields CDR1 SGHVS and CDR2 FNYEAQ. The CDR3 totals 16 residues. The V end was cut by 3 bases, the J end by 2 bases, with 14 bases between. In nucleotides, the CDR3 is TGTGCCAGCAGCTTGACGCCCGGCGGGGGCAATCAGCCCCAGCATTTT. This gives the protein CASSLTPGGGNQPQHF.

This chain uses TRBV27 with TRBJ2-1; the match to TRBD2 covers 13 bases. Germline CDR1 reads MNHEY; CDR2 reads SMNVEV (reference sequence). The CDR3 spans 16 residues. V dropped 5 bases and J dropped 6; count of bases not matched to a gene: 7. CDR3 region: CASSGWTSGRSNEQFF. The CDR3, as DNA: TGTGCCAGCAGTGGCTGGACTAGCGGGAGATCCAATGAGCAGTTCTTC.

The rearrangement uses TRBV27 and TRBJ2-1, with D hard to call. Looked up from germline, CDR1 is MNHEY and CDR2 is SMNVEV (reference sequence). This CDR3 comprises 15 residues. V shed 5 bases and J shed 3 bases, with 14 bases lying between them. The CDR3 sequence is CASSAALGSYNEQFF. DNA of the CDR3: TGTGCCAGCAGTGCCGCCCTTGGCAGCTACAATGAGCAGTTCTTC.

This clone was found once. The V gene is TRBV29-1, the J gene TRBJ2-2, with D maybe TRBD2 (6 bases). CDR3 length: 15 residues. CDR1 is SQVTM and CDR2 is ANQGSEA in the germline V gene. V shed 1 base and J shed 1 base, with 10 bases lying between them. The CDR3 sequence: CSVEVGRGNTGELFF. CDR3 bases: TGCAGCGTTGAAGTGGGGCGGGGGAACACCGGGGAGCTGTTTTTT.

This clone occurred a few times. The chain employs TRBV19 and TRBJ1-1, with D unclear. Germline lookup yields CDR1 LNHDA and CDR2 SQIVND (reference sequence). The CDR3 has 12 amino acids. V dropped 10 bases and J dropped 1 base, with 10 bases sitting between them. CDR3 region: CATGPTNTEAFF. The CDR3, as DNA: TGTGCCACCGGACCGACGAACACTGAAGCTTTCTTT.

This chain connects TRBV7-9 to TRBJ2-3, with D maybe TRBD2 (6 bases). The CDR3 totals 16 residues. Germline loops: CDR1 SEHNR, CDR2 FQNEAQ (reference sequence). The ends were cut back, 5 bases at V and 4 bases at J, with 19 bases in the middle. The CDR3 loop reads CASSQKGEVTADTQYF. As DNA, the CDR3 is TGTGCCAGCAGCCAGAAAGGGGAGGTAACAGCAGATACGCAGTATTTT.

The rearrangement links TRBV7-9 to TRBJ2-1; TRBD2 matches at 9 bases. Per germline, CDR1 SEHNR and CDR2 FQNEAQ (reference sequence). J gave up 5 bases and V 3 bases, and 5 bases lay outside the gene matches. There are 15 residues in the CDR3. The CDR3 protein is CASSFFQRGDNEQFF. The CDR3 DNA follows: TGTGCCAGCAGCTTCTTCCAGCGGGGGGACAATGAGCAGTTCTTC.

This clone showed up just a few times. The CDR3 region is CASSIVLGVGNEQFF. DNA for the CDR3: TGTGCCAGTAGTATAGTACTAGGAGTTGGGAATGAGCAGTTCTTC. This chain joins TRBV19 and TRBJ2-1; D might be TRBD2 (5 bases). Germline loops: CDR1 LNHDA, CDR2 SQIVND (reference sequence). The germline V and J ends were trimmed by 1 base and 7 bases, with 14 bases remaining between them. The CDR3 spans 15 residues.